The 6 T cell receptor beta chains reported below all come from one sample, sequenced in a study of response to subunit inactivated influenza vaccine. TCRdb reanalysed the RT-PCR reads using MiXCR and keeps one entry per CDR3 protein. The data show 540,000 or so distinct CDR3 sequences, with 10% to 15% seen just once and roughly 14% held by the top ten. Sequenced material: PBMCs from blood, taken roughly 47 days after vaccination. These receptors all stem from a man aged 45-65 years who received an inactivated influenza vaccine.

CDR3 residues: CASSSMRTSGGFQETQYF. CDR3 sequence (DNA): TGTGCCAGCAGCTCAATGAGGACTAGCGGGGGCTTCCAAGAGACCCAGTACTTC. V usage is TRBV11-2 and J usage is TRBJ2-5; 13 bases are a match to TRBD2. The CDR3 has 18 residues. CDR1 and CDR2 (germline): SGHAT, FQNNGV. The trim removed 4 bases at V and 1 base at J, leaving 9 bases unmatched. The variable domain in full, with the rest retrieved from reference TRBV11-2 and TRBJ2-5, is EAGVAQSPRYKIIEKRQSVAFWCNPISGHATLYWYQQILGQGPKLLIQFQNNGVVDDSQLPKDRFSAERLKGVDSTLKIQPAKLEDSAVYLCASSSMRTSGGFQETQYFGPGTRLLVL.

In this sample, this clonotype turned up many times. The genes are TRBV24-1 and TRBJ2-7; the D is unclear. The CDR3 is made up of 13 amino acids. Trimming pared 2 bases from V and 6 bases from J, leaving 10 bases between. From germline, CDR1 is KGHDR and CDR2 SFDVKD. CDR3 sequence: CATSDSRSAEQYF. CDR3 nucleotide sequence: TGTGCCACCAGTGATTCCAGAAGCGCCGAGCAGTACTTC.

This clonotype appeared many times. This chain connects TRBV2 to TRBJ2-1, with 8 bases that match TRBD2. CDR1 is SNHLY and CDR2 is FYNNEI in the germline V gene. CDR3 length: 15 residues. The V and J ends lost 8 bases and 8 bases, in that order; junction bases with no gene match: 14. The DNA for the CDR3 is TGTGCCAGCTCTCCTAGCGGGTTCGCTATCCATGAGCAGTTCTTC. It yields the protein CASSPSGFAIHEQFF.

This clonotype was seen more than once but under ten times. The gene calls are TRBV20-1 and TRBJ2-7, with D perhaps given as TRBD1 or TRBD2 (5 bases each). CDR3 length: 15 residues. V lost 0 bases, J lost 8 bases, and 20 bases lay in between. Germline V lookup: CDR1 DFQATT, CDR2 SNEGSKA (reference sequence). In DNA form, the CDR3 reads TGCAGTGCTAGAGACGGGGCGGACCCTACGTCCAAGCAGTACTTC. This gives the protein CSARDGADPTSKQYF.

The chain joins TRBV5-1 to TRBJ1-1, with D hard to call. V was trimmed by 3 bases and J by 0 bases, leaving 9 bases between them. The CDR3 is made up of 14 amino acids. The germline V gene has CDR1 SGHRS and CDR2 YFSETQ. CDR3 sequence: CASSSGLVNTEAFF. Here the CDR3 DNA reads TGCGCCAGCAGCTCCGGACTGGTGAACACTGAAGCTTTCTTT.

Only a few counts were recorded for this clonotype. The CDR3 nucleotides read TGTGCCAGCAGCCAAGACAGGGGGCCGGAAGGCTACACCTTC. Its translation is CASSQDRGPEGYTF. This chain uses TRBV4-2 with TRBJ1-2; 8 bases align to TRBD1. Germline assignment: CDR1 LGHNA and CDR2 YNFKEQ. CDR3 length: 14 residues. V lost 0 bases to trimming and J lost 8 bases; unmatched junction nucleotides: 5.